These 9 T cell receptor beta chains originate from one sample sequenced in a study of blood T cells in healthy people across ages. PCR was performed a second time for about 7 to 12 cycles using a sample-barcoded 5' primer and a J-beta primer mix. One entry per CDR3 protein results from TCRdb running MiXCR on the 5' RACE reads. The data hold 700,000 to 850,000 distinct CDR3 sequences, with approximately 53% observed a single time. The source material was blood. Source of these receptors: a man older than 75 in good health.

V gene TRBV10-3 combines with J gene TRBJ1-4; D unclear. Germline V gene lookup returns CDR1 ENHRY and CDR2 SYGVKD. Trimming took off 4 bases at V and 7 bases at J, with 13 bases between the two ends. CDR3 size: 14 residues. The CDR3 protein is CAISAGRLSEKLFF. CDR3 in DNA: TGTGCCATCAGTGCCGGCAGGCTAAGTGAAAAACTGTTTTTT.

The chain couples TRBV24-1 to TRBJ2-5; D perhaps matches TRBD1 (5 bases). Trimming pared 2 bases from V and 11 bases from J, leaving 14 bases between. The CDR3 covers 13 residues. CDR1 is KGHDR and CDR2 is SFDVKD in the germline V gene. The CDR3 coding sequence is TGTGCCACCAGTGATTCATGGACACCCGGGCAGTACTTC. This sequence encodes CATSDSWTPGQYF.

The chain uses TRBV5-1 and TRBJ2-1, with D possibly being TRBD2 (5 bases). Germline CDR1 and CDR2: SGHRS and YFSETQ. The length of the CDR3 is 13 residues. Between the trimmed V and J ends, which lost 2 bases and 6 bases, there was a span of 9 bases. The CDR3 reads CASSFLTSNEQFF. The DNA of the CDR3 is TGCGCCAGCAGCTTTCTCACTAGCAATGAGCAGTTCTTC.

The rearrangement uses TRBV5-1 and TRBJ2-7; TRBD1 aligns across 7 bases. This CDR3 is 19 amino acids long. Germline V CDR1 and CDR2: SGHRS, YFSETQ. Trimming took 4 bases from V and 0 from J; bases not matched to a gene: 19. CDR3 residues: CASSLDVGRGGLRSYEQYF. The CDR3 coding sequence is TGCGCCAGCAGCCTGGACGTGGGTAGAGGGGGCCTCCGCTCCTACGAGCAGTACTTC.

The chain recombines TRBV4-1 with TRBJ1-2; D gene uncertain. Trimming stripped 4 bases from V and 1 base from J, with 13 bases between. CDR3 length equals 15 residues. CDR1 and CDR2 from the germline V gene are MGHRA and YSYEKL. As DNA, the CDR3 is TGCGCCAGCAGCCCGGACGGGATCAATAACTATGGCTACACCTTC. It codes for CASSPDGINNYGYTF.

This chain links TRBV3-1 with TRBJ1-1; D gene unclear. This CDR3 spans 14 amino acids. Between the trimmed V and J ends, which lost 4 bases and 0 bases, there was a span of 9 bases. The germline V gene encodes CDR1 LGHDT and CDR2 YNNKEL (reference sequence). The CDR3 protein is CASSPQAMNTEAFF. CDR3 nucleotides: TGTGCCAGCAGCCCACAAGCCATGAACACTGAAGCTTTCTTT. The full variable domain, its missing parts supplied by reference TRBV3-1 and TRBJ1-1, is DTAVSQTPKYLVTQMGNDKSIKCEQNLGHDTMYWYKQDSKKFLKIMFSYNNKELIINETVPNRFSPKSPDKAHLNLHINSLELGDSAVYFCASSPQAMNTEAFFGQGTRLTVV.

This clonotype was counted between two and nine times. The chain links TRBV29-1 to TRBJ2-3; TRBD1 aligns across 8 bases. CDR1 SQVTM and CDR2 ANQGSEA come from the germline V gene. The CDR3 consists of 15 residues. V dropped 5 bases and J dropped 2; count of bases not matched to a gene: 9. The CDR3 region is CSVYPGQGATDTQYF. CDR3 DNA sequence: TGCAGCGTTTACCCGGGGCAGGGGGCCACAGATACGCAGTATTTT.

This clonotype was seen a few times. The chain couples TRBV6-2 or TRBV6-3 to TRBJ2-7, with D hard to call. Germline V CDR1 and CDR2: MNHEY, SVGEGT. The CDR3 sequence is 15 residues long. Trimming stripped 6 bases from V and 6 bases from J, with 21 bases between. CDR3 residues: CASSRTAPSLFEQYF. The CDR3, as DNA: TGTGCCAGCAGCCGGACGGCACCATCCCTATTCGAGCAGTACTTC.

This clonotype was detected only a few times. The gene calls are TRBV12-3 or TRBV12-4 and TRBJ2-7, with 7 bases that match TRBD2. CDR3 length: 13 amino acids. Germline trimming cut 1 base from V and 10 bases from J; bases unmatched to any gene: 7. This CDR3 reads CASSLVRTGLQYF. For the CDR3, the DNA is TGTGCCAGCAGTTTAGTCCGCACGGGACTACAGTACTTC.